The clone carrying this T cell receptor beta chain has more than one count but fewer than ten. The data are from a study of radiation and T cells in renal cell carcinoma. The repertoire was sequenced with immunoSEQ multiplex PCR; TCRdb's copy has only in-frame clones and lacks some. The sample holds fewer than 25,000 clones, 45% to 50% seen once. Sample treatment: 15 Gy SBRT to primary tumor, nephrectomy 4 weeks later. Germline CDR1 reads LNHDA; CDR2 reads SQIVND (reference sequence). This CDR3 has 15 amino acids. With 3 bases removed from V and 4 bases from J, the gap between germline ends came to 14 bases.

The sample here was tumor tissue, taken from a patient whose treatment included radiotherapy and nephrectomy. The source is a woman in her forties or fifties with renal cell carcinoma. This sequence joins TRBV19 and TRBJ2-3; TRBD1 might be the D (6 bases). In DNA, the CDR3 is TGTGCCAGTAGTATTTCCCCGGACAGTGCAGATACGCAGTATTTT. Translating gives CASSISPDSADTQYF.